A single sample is the source of the 3 T cell receptor beta chains below, sequenced in a study of blood T cell repertoires in COVID-19. Data came from immunoSEQ multiplex PCR; TCRdb stores just in-frame clones and leaves some out. The sample contains a few hundred thousand clones, about 90% of which appear only once. The sample taken for sequencing was PBMCs or T cells enriched from blood (not recorded which). These TCRs come from a woman aged 25-40 years who had recovered from COVID-19.

This clone was recorded once. The V call is TRBV6-1, the J call TRBJ2-1, with D possibly matching TRBD2 (5 bases). The CDR3 loop spans 16 amino acids. The germline gives CDR1 MNHNS, CDR2 SASEGT. V gave up 4 bases and J gave up 3 bases, with 16 bases separating them. The chain's CDR3 is CASSGMVTAGYNEQFF. CDR3 coding DNA: TGTGCCAGCAGTGGCATGGTGACGGCGGGCTACAATGAGCAGTTCTTC.

V and J are TRBV18 and TRBJ2-1; tentative D call: TRBD1 (5 bases). Per the germline V gene, CDR1 is KGHSH and CDR2 is LQKENI. V dropped 3 bases and J dropped 12 bases, with 15 bases sitting between them. The CDR3 contains 13 residues. DNA for the CDR3: TGTGCCAGCTCACCCCAACAGGACGGTTGGCAGTTCTTC. Encoded protein: CASSPQQDGWQFF.

This clone was counted a single time. The V call is TRBV5-4, the J call TRBJ1-2; D is unclear. The CDR3 sequence is 13 residues long. Germline lookup yields CDR1 SGHNT and CDR2 YYREEE (reference sequence). V lost 2 bases and J lost 7, with 12 bases in between. CDR3 loop: CASSFRGLGGYTF. As DNA, the CDR3 is TGTGCCAGCAGCTTTCGAGGCCTTGGTGGCTACACCTTC.